What follows is one T cell receptor beta chain and its context. Its specificity is unknown. Every bit of the isolated RNA underwent reverse transcription, so sequencing read expressed TCRB transcripts. This table comes from immunoSEQ multiplex PCR, and its TCRdb copy is limited to in-frame clones, with some not included. The sample has some 640,000 clones; more than 13% are singletons. CDR1 is SGHRS and CDR2 is YFSETQ in the germline V gene. CDR3 length: 14 amino acids. The ends were cut back, 4 bases at V and 2 bases at J, with 12 bases in the middle. This sample is part of a study of beta chain features in type 1 diabetes. At the level of the study: The study examined 90 million to 130 million sorted cells across all samples.

Overall study findings and caveats: Among patients with Type 1 diabetes, TCRB CDR3s were moderately but significantly shorter in every one of the four CD4+ subsets. Patients with type 1 diabetes carried fewer insertions and had more deletions at their VDJ junctions. The study found that naive, central memory and Treg TCRB repertoires appeared more similar in patients than in healthy donors.

Specimen: naive CD4+ T cells from blood. J is TRBJ2-5 and V is TRBV5-1; D may be TRBD1 or TRBD2 (6 bases each). This receptor was taken from a man younger than 35 with type 1 diabetes. CDR3 protein: CASSPGGVQETQYF. Here the CDR3 DNA reads TGCGCCAGCAGCCCCGGGGGCGTGCAAGAGACCCAGTACTTC.